This entry is about one T cell receptor beta chain. The source of the sample is a study of blood T cell repertoires in COVID-19. Sequenced by immunoSEQ multiplex PCR; TCRdb stores in-frame clones only, minus some. Of about 230,000 clones listed, about nine tenths are singletons. Trimming took 5 bases from V and 7 from J, leaving 15 bases between them. The CDR3 sequence is 15 residues long. Germline V gene lookup returns CDR1 MNHEY and CDR2 SMNVEV (reference sequence). This chain links TRBV27 with TRBJ1-6; no definite D call. The source material was PBMCs or T cells enriched from blood (not recorded which). The source of this sequence is a man younger than 35 who had recovered from COVID-19. The CDR3 DNA reads as TGTGCCAGCAGTCCCCCTAGAGGTCAGAATTCACCCCTCCACTTT. Encoded protein: CASSPPRGQNSPLHF.